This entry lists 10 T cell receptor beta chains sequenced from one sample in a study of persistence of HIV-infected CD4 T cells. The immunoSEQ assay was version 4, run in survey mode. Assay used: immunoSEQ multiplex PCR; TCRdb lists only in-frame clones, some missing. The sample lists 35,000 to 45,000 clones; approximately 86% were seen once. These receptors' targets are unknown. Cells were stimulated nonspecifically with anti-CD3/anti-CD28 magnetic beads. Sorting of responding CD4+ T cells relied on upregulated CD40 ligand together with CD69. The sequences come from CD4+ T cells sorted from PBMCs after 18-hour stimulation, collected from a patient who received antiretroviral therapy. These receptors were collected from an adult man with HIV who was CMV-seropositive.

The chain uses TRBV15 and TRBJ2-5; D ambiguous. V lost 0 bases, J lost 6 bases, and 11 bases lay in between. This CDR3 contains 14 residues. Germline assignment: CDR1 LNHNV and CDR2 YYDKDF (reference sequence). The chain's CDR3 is CATSRDPPPQTQYF. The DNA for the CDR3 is TGTGCCACCAGCAGAGATCCCCCCCCTCAGACCCAGTACTTC.

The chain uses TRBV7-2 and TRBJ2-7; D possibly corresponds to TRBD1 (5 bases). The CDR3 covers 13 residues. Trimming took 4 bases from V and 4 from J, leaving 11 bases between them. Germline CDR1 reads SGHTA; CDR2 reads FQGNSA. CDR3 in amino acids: CASSSQGLYEQYF. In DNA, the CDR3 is TGTGCCAGCAGCTCGCAGGGCCTTTACGAGCAGTACTTC.

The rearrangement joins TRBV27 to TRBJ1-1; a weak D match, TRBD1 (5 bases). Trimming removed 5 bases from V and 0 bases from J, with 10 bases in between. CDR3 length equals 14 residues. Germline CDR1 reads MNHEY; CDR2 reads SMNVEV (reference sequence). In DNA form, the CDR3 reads TGTGCCAGCAGTCGACAGCTAATGAACACTGAAGCTTTCTTT. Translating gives CASSRQLMNTEAFF.

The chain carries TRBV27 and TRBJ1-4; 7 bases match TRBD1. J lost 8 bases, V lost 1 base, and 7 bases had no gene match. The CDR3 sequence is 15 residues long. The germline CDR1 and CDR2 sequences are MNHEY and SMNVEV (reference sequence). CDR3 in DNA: TGTGCCAGCAGTTTATTAGCAGGGGGTAGGGAAAAACTGTTTTTT. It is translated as CASSLLAGGREKLFF.

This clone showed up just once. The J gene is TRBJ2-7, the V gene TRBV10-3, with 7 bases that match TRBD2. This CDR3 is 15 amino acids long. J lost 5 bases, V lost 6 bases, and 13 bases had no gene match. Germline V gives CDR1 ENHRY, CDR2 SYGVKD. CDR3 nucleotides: TGTGCCATCAGGGACCCGAGGCAGGGAGGGAACGAGCAGTACTTC. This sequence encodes CAIRDPRQGGNEQYF.

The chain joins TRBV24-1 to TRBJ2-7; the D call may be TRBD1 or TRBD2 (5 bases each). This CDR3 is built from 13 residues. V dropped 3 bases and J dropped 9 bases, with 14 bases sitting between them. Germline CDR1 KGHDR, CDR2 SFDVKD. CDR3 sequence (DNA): TGTGCCACCAGTGATGGGCCCGGGGCGATGCAGTACTTC. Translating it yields CATSDGPGAMQYF.

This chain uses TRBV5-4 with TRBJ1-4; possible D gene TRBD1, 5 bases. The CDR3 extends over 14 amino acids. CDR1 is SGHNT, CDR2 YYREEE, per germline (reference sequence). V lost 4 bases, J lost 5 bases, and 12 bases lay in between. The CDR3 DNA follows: TGTGCCAGCAGCCTAGGAGGGACCAATGAAAAACTGTTTTTT. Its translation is CASSLGGTNEKLFF.

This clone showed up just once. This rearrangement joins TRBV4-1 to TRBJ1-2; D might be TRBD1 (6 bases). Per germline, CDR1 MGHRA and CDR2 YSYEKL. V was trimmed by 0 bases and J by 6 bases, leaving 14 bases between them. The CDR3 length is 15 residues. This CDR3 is CASSQDEGGWDGYTF. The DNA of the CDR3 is TGCGCCAGCAGCCAAGATGAGGGGGGCTGGGATGGCTACACCTTC.

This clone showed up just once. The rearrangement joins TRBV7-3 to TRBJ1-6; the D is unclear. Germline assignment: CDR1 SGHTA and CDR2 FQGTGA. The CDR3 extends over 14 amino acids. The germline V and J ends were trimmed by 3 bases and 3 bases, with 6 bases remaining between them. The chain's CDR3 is CASSLDGYNSPLHF. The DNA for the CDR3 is TGTGCCAGCAGCTTGGACGGCTATAATTCACCCCTCCACTTT.

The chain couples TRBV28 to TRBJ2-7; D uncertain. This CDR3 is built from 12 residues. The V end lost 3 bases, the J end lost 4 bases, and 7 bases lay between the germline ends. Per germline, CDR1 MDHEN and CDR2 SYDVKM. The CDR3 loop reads CASSFRQYEQYF. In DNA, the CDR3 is TGTGCCAGCAGTTTCCGTCAGTACGAGCAGTACTTC.